This entry describes one T cell receptor beta chain. As yet, its antigen is unknown. Other nucleotide sequences in the sample specify the same CDR3. Within Nashville, Tennessee resided all donors, each a Caucasian adult. The sample comes from a study of shared clonotypes between healthy human individuals. Findings and limits, study-wide: What naive subsets generally showed was a larger estimated richness than memory subsets showed.

Repertoires were generated with immunoSEQ multiplex PCR, while TCRdb's copy carries only in-frame clones and drops some. The sample includes 1,400,000 or so clones, approximately 98.5% of them seen just once. The CDR3 loop spans 15 amino acids. The V and J ends lost 5 bases and 8 bases, in that order; junction bases with no gene match: 4. Germline V lookup: CDR1 KGHSH, CDR2 LQKENI. The sequenced sample consisted of naive CD4+ T cells sorted from blood. Subset: CD45RA+ positively selected. This clonotype originated in a man younger than 45 in good health. This chain links TRBV18 with TRBJ2-1, with 15 positions matching TRBD2. The CDR3 DNA sequence: TGTGCCAGCTCATTGGGACTAGCGGGAGGCTATGAGCAGTTCTTC. Translation gives CASSLGLAGGYEQFF.